The TCR beta chain under discussion was sequenced for a study of control samples from healthy donors and cancer patients. In its sample, this clone was seen once. Repertoires were generated with immunoSEQ multiplex PCR, while TCRdb's copy carries only in-frame clones and drops some. The table has roughly 59,000 clones, roughly 90% seen once. V was pared by 4 bases and J by 5 bases, with 14 bases between. The germline gives CDR1 PRHDT, CDR2 FYEKMQ (reference sequence). The CDR3 is 14 amino acids. The chain combines TRBV13 with TRBJ2-5; D unresolved. This TCR was sampled from a man aged 40-50 years with colorectal cancer. The sequencing input was PBMCs. The CDR3 reads CASSSSRGGETQYF. The CDR3 DNA follows: TGTGCCAGCAGCTCCTCCCGAGGTGGGGAGACCCAGTACTTC.